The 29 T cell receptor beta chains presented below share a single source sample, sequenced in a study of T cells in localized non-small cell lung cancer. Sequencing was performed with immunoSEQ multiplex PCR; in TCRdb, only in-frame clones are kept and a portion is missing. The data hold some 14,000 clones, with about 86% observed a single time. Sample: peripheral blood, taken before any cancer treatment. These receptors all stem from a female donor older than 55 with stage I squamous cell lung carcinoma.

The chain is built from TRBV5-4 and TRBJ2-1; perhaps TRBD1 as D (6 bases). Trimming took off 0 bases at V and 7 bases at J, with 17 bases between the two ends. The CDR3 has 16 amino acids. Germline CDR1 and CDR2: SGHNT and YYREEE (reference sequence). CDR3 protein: CASSLGGSGALNEQFF. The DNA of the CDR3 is TGTGCCAGCAGCTTGGGAGGGTCAGGGGCTCTGAATGAGCAGTTCTTC.

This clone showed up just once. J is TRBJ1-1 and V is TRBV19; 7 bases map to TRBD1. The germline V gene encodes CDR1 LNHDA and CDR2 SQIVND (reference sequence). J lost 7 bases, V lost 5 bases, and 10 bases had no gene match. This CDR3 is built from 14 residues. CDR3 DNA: TGTGCCAGTAGTCCCAGGGGGGGACGAGTTGAAGCTTTCTTT. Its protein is CASSPRGGRVEAFF.

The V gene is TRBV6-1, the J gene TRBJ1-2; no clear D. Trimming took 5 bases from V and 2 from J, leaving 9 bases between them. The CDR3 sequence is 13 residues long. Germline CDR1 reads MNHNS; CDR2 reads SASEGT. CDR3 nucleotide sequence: TGTGCCAGCAGTTCCCACACGAACTATGGCTACACCTTC. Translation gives CASSSHTNYGYTF.

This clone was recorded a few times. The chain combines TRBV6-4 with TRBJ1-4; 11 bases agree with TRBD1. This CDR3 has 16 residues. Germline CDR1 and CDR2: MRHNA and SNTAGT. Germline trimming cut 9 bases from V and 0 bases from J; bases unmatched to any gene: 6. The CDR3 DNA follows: TGTGCCAGGGACAGGGGGCGAATTGCAACTAATGAAAAACTGTTTTTT. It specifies CARDRGRIATNEKLFF.

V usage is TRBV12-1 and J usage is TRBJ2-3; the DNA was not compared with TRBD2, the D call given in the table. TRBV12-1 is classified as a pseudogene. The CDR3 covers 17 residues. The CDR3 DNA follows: TGTGCCAGCAGCGGTTGTGGGTCGGCTAGCCTCACAGATACGCAGTATTTT. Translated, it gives CASSGCGSASLTDTQYF.

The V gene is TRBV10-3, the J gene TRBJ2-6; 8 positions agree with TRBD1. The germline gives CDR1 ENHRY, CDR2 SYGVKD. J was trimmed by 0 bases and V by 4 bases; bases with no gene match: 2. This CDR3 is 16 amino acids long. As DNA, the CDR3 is TGTGCCATCAGTGGGACAGGGCACTCTGGGGCCAACGTCCTGACTTTC. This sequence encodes CAISGTGHSGANVLTF.

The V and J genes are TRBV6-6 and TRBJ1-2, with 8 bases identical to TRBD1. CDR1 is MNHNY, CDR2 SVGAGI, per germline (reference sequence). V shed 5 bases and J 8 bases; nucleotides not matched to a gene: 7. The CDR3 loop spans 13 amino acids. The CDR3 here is CASSIQGAFGYTF. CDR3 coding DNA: TGTGCCAGCAGTATCCAGGGGGCGTTCGGCTACACCTTC.

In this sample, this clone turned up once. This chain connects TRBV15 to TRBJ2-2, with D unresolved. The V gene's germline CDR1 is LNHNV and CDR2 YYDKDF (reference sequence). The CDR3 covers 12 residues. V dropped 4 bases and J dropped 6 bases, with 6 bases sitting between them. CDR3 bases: TGTGCCACCAGCACAGGTTCCGGGGAGCTGTTTTTT. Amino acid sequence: CATSTGSGELFF.

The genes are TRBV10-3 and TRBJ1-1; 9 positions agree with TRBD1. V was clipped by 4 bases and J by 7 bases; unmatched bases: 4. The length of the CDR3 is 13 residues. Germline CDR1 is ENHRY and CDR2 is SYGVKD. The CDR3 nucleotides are TGTGCCATCAGTGGGGACAGGGAGAATGAAGCTTTCTTT. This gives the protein CAISGDRENEAFF.

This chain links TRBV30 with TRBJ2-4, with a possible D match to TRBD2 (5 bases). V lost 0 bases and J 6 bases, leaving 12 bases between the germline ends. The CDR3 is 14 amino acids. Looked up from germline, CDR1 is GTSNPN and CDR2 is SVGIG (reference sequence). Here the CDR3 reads CAWSVGFEGNIQYF. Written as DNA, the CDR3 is TGTGCCTGGAGTGTAGGGTTCGAGGGAAACATTCAGTACTTC.

CDR3 sequence (DNA): TGCAGCGTTGAAGACGTCGGCACCTACGAGCAGTACTTC. Translation: CSVEDVGTYEQYF. The chain employs TRBV29-1 and TRBJ2-7, with D uncertain. CDR3 size: 13 residues. Germline CDR1 is SQVTM and CDR2 is ANQGSEA. V dropped 0 bases and J dropped 2 bases, with 8 bases sitting between them.

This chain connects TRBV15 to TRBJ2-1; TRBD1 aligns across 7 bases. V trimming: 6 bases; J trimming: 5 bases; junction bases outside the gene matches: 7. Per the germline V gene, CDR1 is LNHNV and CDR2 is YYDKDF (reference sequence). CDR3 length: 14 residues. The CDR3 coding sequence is TGTGCCACCAGTGGACGACAGGGAAACAATGAGCAGTTCTTC. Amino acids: CATSGRQGNNEQFF.

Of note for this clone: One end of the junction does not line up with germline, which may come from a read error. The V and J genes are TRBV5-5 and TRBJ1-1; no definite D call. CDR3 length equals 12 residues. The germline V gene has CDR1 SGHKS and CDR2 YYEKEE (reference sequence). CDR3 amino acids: CASRLEGTEAFF. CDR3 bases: TGTGCCAGCAGGTTGGAGGGCACTGAAGCTTTCTTT.

CDR3 DNA sequence: TGTGCCAGCAGCGACAGGGGAATACCCTACGAGCAGTACTTC. The encoded protein is CASSDRGIPYEQYF. The chain joins TRBV5-4 to TRBJ2-7; TRBD1 matches 8 bases. V shed 4 bases and J 2 bases; nucleotides not matched to a gene: 5. CDR1 SGHNT and CDR2 YYREEE come from the germline V gene (reference sequence). This CDR3 has 14 amino acids. The full variable domain, rest sourced from reference TRBV5-4 and TRBJ2-7, is ETGVTQSPTHLIKTRGQQVTLRCSSQSGHNTVSWYQQALGQGPQFIFQYYREEENGRGNFPPRFSGLQFPNYSSELNVNALELDDSALYLCASSDRGIPYEQYFGPGTRLTVT.

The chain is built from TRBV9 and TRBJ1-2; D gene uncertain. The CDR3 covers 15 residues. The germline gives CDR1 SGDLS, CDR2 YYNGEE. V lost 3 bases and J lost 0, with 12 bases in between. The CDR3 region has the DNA TGTGCCAGCAGCGGAATCGGGTTGACTAACTATGGCTACACCTTC. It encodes CASSGIGLTNYGYTF.

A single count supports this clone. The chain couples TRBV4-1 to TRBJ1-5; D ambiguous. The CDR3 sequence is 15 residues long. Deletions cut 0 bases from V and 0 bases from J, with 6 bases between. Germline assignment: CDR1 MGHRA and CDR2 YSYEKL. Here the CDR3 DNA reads TGCGCCAGCAGCCAAGAGGGGTATAGCAATCAGCCCCAGCATTTT. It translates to CASSQEGYSNQPQHF.

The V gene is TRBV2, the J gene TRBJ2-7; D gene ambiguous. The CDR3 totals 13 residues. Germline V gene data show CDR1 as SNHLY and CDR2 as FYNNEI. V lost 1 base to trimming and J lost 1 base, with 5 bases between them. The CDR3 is CASSEDLSYEQYF. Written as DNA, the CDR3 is TGTGCCAGCAGTGAAGACTTATCCTACGAGCAGTACTTC.

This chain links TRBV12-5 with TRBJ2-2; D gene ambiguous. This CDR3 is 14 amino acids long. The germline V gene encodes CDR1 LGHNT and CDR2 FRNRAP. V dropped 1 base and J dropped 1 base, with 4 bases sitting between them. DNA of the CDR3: TGTGCTAGTGGTTTGGGGCAGAACACCGGGGAGCTGTTTTTT. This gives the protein CASGLGQNTGELFF.

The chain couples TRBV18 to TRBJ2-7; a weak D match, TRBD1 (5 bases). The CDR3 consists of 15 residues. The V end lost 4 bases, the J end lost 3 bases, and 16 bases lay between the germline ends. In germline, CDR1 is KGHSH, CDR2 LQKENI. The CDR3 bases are TGTGCCAGCTCACTACTCGGACACTCCGACTACGAGCAGTACTTC. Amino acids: CASSLLGHSDYEQYF.

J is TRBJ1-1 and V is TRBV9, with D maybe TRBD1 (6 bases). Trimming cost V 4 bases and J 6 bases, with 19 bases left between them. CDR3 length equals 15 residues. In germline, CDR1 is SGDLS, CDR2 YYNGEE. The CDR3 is CASSPQQGIGAEAFF. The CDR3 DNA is TGTGCCAGCAGCCCACAACAGGGAATAGGAGCTGAAGCTTTCTTT.

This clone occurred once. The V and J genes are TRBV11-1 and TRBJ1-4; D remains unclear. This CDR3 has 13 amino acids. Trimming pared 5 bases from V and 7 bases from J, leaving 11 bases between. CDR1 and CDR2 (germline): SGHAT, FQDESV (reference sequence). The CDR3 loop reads CASSAREGEKLFF. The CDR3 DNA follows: TGTGCCAGCAGCGCCCGGGAGGGTGAAAAACTGTTTTTT.

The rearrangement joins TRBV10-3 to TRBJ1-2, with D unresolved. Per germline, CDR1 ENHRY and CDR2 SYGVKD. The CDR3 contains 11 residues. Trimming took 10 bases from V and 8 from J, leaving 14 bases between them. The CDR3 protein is CATGGVRGYTF. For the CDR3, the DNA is TGTGCCACCGGCGGGGTCCGGGGCTACACCTTC.

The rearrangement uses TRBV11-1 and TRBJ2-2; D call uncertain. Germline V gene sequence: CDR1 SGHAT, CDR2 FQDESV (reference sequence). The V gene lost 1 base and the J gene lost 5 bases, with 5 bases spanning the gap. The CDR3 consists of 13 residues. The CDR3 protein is CASSLDGTGELFF. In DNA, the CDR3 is TGTGCCAGCAGCTTAGACGGGACCGGGGAGCTGTTTTTT.

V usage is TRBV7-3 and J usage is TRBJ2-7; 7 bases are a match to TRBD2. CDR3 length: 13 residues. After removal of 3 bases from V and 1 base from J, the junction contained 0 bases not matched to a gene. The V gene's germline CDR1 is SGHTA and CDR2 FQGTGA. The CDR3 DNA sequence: TGTGCCAGCAGCTTCGGGGGGTCCTACGAGCAGTACTTC. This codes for CASSFGGSYEQYF.

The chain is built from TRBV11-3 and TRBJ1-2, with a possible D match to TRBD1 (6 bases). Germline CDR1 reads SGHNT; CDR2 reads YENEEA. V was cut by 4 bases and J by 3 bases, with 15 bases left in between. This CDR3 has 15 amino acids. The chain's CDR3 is CASSSQGGGYYGYTF. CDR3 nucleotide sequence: TGTGCCAGCAGCTCCCAGGGCGGGGGCTACTATGGCTACACCTTC.

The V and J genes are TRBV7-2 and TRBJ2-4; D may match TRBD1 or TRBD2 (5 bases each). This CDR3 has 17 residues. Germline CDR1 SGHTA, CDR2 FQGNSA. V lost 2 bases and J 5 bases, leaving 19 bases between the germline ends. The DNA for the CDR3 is TGTGCCAGCAGCTTACAGTCCGGGGCTACAATTCAAAACATTCAGTACTTC. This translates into CASSLQSGATIQNIQYF.

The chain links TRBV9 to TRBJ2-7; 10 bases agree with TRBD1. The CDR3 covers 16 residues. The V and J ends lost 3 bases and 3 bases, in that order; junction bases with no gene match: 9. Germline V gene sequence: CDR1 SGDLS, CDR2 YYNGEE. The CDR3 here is CASSAGPGQGYYEQYF. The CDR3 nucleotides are TGTGCCAGCAGCGCCGGACCGGGACAGGGGTACTACGAGCAGTACTTC.

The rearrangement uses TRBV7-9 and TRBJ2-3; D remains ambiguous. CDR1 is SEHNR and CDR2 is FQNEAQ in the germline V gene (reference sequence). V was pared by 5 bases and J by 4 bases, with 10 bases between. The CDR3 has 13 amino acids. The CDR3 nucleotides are TGTGCCAGCAGCGACGCCCGGGCAGATACGCAGTATTTT. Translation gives CASSDARADTQYF.

CDR3 nucleotides: TGTGCCAGCAGCTTTCCCGACAGTCGTAATGAAAAACTGTTTTTT. Residues: CASSFPDSRNEKLFF. J is TRBJ1-4 and V is TRBV5-4, with D possibly TRBD1 on 5 matching bases. Germline V gene data show CDR1 as SGHNT and CDR2 as YYREEE (reference sequence). The CDR3 totals 15 residues. Deletions cut 2 bases from V and 4 bases from J, with 12 bases between. Filled out from reference TRBV5-4 and TRBJ1-4, the complete variable domain reads ETGVTQSPTHLIKTRGQQVTLRCSSQSGHNTVSWYQQALGQGPQFIFQYYREEENGRGNFPPRFSGLQFPNYSSELNVNALELDDSALYLCASSFPDSRNEKLFFGSGTQLSVL.